This T cell receptor (beta chain) was identified during a study of CD8 T cells in ankylosing spondylitis. The CDR3 sequence is 10 residues long. The germline CDR1 and CDR2 sequences are MNHNS and SASEGT. V was pared by 6 bases and J by 3 bases, with 3 bases between. TCRdb re-derived calls from the 5' RACE reads in MiXCR, one entry per CDR3 protein. The sample shows about 190,000 distinct CDR3 sequences, 10% to 15% of them seen only once. Ten or more counts support this clonotype. Source material: blood, either unsorted or a sorted T cell fraction (not recorded which). This receptor was obtained from a female donor with ankylosing spondylitis or in good health (not recorded which). This rearrangement joins TRBV6-1 to TRBJ2-7; the D is unclear. CDR3 region: CASSLYEQYF. Here the CDR3 DNA reads TGTGCCAGCAGCCTCTACGAGCAGTACTTC.